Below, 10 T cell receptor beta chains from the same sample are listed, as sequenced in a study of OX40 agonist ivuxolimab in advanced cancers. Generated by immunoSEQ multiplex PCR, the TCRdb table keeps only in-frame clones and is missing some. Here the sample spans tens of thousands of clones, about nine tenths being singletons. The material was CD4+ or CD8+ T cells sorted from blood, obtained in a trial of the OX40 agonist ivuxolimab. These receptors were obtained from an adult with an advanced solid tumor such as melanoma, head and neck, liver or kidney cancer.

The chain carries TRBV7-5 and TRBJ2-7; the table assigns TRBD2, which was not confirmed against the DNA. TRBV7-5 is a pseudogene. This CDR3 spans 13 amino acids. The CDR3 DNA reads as TGTGCCAGCAGCCCCGGGACTGGATACGAGCAGTACTTC. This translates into CASSPGTGYEQYF.

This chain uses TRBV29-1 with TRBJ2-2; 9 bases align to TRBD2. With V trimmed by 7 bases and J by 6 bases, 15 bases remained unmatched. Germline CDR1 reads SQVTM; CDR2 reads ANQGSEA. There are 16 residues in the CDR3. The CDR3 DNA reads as TGCAGCGCCGAGGTCGGGATAGCGGGAGCCGCCGGGGAGCTGTTTTTT. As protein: CSAEVGIAGAAGELFF.

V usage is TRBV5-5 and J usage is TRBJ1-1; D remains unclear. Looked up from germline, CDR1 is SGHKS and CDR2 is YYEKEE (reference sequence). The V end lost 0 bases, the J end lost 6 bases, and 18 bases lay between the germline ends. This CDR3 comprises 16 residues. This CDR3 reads CASSLDSLRSIAEAFF. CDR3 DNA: TGTGCCAGCAGCTTGGACAGTCTCAGGTCGATTGCTGAAGCTTTCTTT.

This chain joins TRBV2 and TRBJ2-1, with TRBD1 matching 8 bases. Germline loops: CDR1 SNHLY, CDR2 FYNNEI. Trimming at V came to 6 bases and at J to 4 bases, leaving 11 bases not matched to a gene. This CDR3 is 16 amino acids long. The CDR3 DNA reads TGTGCCAGCAGGGGACTTGGGACAGGTGCGTACAATGAGCAGTTCTTC. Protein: CASRGLGTGAYNEQFF. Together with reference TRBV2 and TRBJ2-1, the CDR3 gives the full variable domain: EPEVTQTPSHQVTQMGQEVILRCVPISNHLYFYWYRQILGQKVEFLVSFYNNEISEKSEIFDDQFSVERPDGSNFTLKIRSTKLEDSAMYFCASRGLGTGAYNEQFFGPGTRLTVL.

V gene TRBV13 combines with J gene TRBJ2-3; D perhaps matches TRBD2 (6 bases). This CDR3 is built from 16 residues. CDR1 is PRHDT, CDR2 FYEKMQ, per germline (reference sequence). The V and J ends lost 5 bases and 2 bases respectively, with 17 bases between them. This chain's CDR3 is CASSPAPGLPTDTQYF. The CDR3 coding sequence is TGTGCCAGCAGCCCCGCACCGGGACTTCCCACAGATACGCAGTATTTT.

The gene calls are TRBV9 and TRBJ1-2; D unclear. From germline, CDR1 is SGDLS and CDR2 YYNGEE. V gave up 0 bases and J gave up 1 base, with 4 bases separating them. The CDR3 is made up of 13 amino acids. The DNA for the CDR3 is TGTGCCAGCAGCGTAGTGGGTAACTATGGCTACACCTTC. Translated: CASSVVGNYGYTF.

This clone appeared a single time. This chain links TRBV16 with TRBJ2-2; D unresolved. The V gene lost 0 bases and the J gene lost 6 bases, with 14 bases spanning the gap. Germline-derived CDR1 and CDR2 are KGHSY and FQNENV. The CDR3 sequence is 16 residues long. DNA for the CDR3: TGTGCCAGCAGCCAATCGAAACGTAACGTTGCCGGGGAGCTGTTTTTT. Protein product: CASSQSKRNVAGELFF.

The CDR3 sequence: CASSVGTGTSGLEQFF. The CDR3 DNA is TGTGCCAGCAGTGTAGGGACCGGGACTAGCGGGCTTGAGCAGTTCTTC. V and J are TRBV2 and TRBJ2-1; 12 positions match TRBD2. Germline values: CDR1 SNHLY, CDR2 FYNNEI. Trimming at V came to 4 bases and at J to 9 bases, leaving 10 bases not matched to a gene. The CDR3 consists of 16 residues.

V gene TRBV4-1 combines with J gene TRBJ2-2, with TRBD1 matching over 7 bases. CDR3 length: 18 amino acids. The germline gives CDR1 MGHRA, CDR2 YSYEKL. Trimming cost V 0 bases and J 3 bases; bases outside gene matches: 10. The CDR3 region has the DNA TGCGCCAGCAGCCAAGAATTACAGGGGAGTCTTGACACCGGGGAGCTGTTTTTT. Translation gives CASSQELQGSLDTGELFF.

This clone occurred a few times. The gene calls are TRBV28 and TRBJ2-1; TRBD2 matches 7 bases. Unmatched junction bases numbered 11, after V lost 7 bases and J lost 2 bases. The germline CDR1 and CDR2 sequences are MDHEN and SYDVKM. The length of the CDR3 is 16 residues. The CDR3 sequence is CASTSAREGTYNEQFF. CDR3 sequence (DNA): TGTGCCAGCACCTCCGCGAGGGAGGGAACCTACAATGAGCAGTTCTTC.